This TCR beta chain was identified in a study of OX40 agonist ivuxolimab in advanced cancers. Study results and limitations: CD8+ T cells were the subset that, on average, had more expanded clones than CD4+.

In regard to this clone: Its antigen is unknown.

The germline CDR1 and CDR2 sequences are SGHRS and YFSETQ. This CDR3 region has 13 residues. V was cut by 4 bases and J by 1 base, with 7 bases left in between. Profiling relied on immunoSEQ multiplex PCR, and the TCRdb table lists in-frame clones only, not all of them. The sample lists approximately 52,000 clones, 82% seen once, with about 3.9% in the top ten. V gene TRBV5-1 combines with J gene TRBJ2-3; D is ambiguous. The sequence came from an adult with an advanced solid tumor such as melanoma, head and neck, liver or kidney cancer. The starting material was CD4+ or CD8+ T cells sorted from blood, obtained in a trial of the OX40 agonist ivuxolimab. The chain's CDR3 is CASSQMGTDTQYF. In nucleotides, the CDR3 is TGCGCCAGCAGCCAGATGGGCACAGATACGCAGTATTTT. The whole variable domain, remainder taken from reference TRBV5-1 and TRBJ2-3, is KAGVTQTPRYLIKTRGQQVTLSCSPISGHRSVSWYQQTPGQGLQFLFEYFSETQRNKGNFPGRFSGRQFSNSRSEMNVSTLELGDSALYLCASSQMGTDTQYFGPGTRLTVL.